The 28 T cell receptor beta chains below all came from one sample that was sequenced in a study of early T cells in non-severe SARS-CoV-2 infection. TCRdb reprocessed the 5' RACE reads with MiXCR, giving one entry per CDR3 protein. The sample gives 60,000 to 75,000 distinct CDR3 sequences, over 9.5% of which show up once; about 1.3% is in the top ten. The sequences come from whole blood, collected at baseline. These receptors all stem from an adult who was a healthcare worker with PCR-confirmed SARS-CoV-2 infection or an uninfected control (not recorded which).

J is TRBJ2-1 and V is TRBV7-2, with TRBD2 identical over 7 bases. Germline-derived CDR1 and CDR2 are SGHTA and FQGNSA. The CDR3 spans 19 residues. V lost 1 base to trimming and J lost 1 base; unmatched junction nucleotides: 13. The CDR3 DNA reads TGTGCCAGCAGCTTAGTTGTAACAACTAGCGACACTTCCTACAATGAGCAGTTCTTC. It yields the protein CASSLVVTTSDTSYNEQFF.

This sequence joins TRBV7-2 and TRBJ1-1; 10 positions match TRBD1. Losses at the gene ends were 4 bases for V and 4 bases for J; bases not matched to a gene: 3. The CDR3 sequence is 14 residues long. Germline CDR1 SGHTA, CDR2 FQGNSA. For the CDR3, the DNA is TGTGCCAGCAGCTCGACAGGGGGCATCACTGAAGCTTTCTTT. Translating gives CASSSTGGITEAFF.

This clonotype was observed a handful of times. This chain connects TRBV12-3 or TRBV12-4 to TRBJ1-2; D is unresolved. CDR3 size: 11 residues. The ends were cut back, 3 bases at V and 6 bases at J, with 5 bases in the middle. The CDR3 region has the DNA TGTGCCAGCAGTTTCTTGGATGGCTACACCTTC. Residues: CASSFLDGYTF.

The chain carries TRBV3-1 and TRBJ2-1; 10 bases are shared with TRBD2. The CDR3 is made up of 14 amino acids. Germline V gene sequence: CDR1 LGHDT, CDR2 YNNKEL (reference sequence). After removal of 5 bases from V and 6 bases from J, the junction contained 4 bases not matched to a gene. The chain's CDR3 is CASSSRLAGNEQFF. CDR3 in DNA: TGTGCCAGCAGCTCGAGACTAGCGGGCAATGAGCAGTTCTTC.

This clonotype was counted only a few times. The chain combines TRBV11-2 with TRBJ2-3; TRBD2 agrees at 12 bases. The CDR3 has 16 residues. Germline CDR1 reads SGHAT; CDR2 reads FQNNGV. V lost 5 bases to trimming and J lost 0 bases; unmatched junction nucleotides: 3. Here the CDR3 DNA reads TGTGCCAGCAGCCCCGGGACTAGCGGGAGCACAGATACGCAGTATTTT. This encodes CASSPGTSGSTDTQYF.

This clonotype was recorded a few times. The rearrangement joins TRBV28 to TRBJ2-7, with a possible D match to TRBD2 (6 bases). Deletions cut 8 bases from V and 5 bases from J, with 19 bases between. Germline CDR1 is MDHEN and CDR2 is SYDVKM. This CDR3 is built from 14 residues. The CDR3 bases are TGTGCCAGCTCAACGGGACTCAGCCTTCACGAGCAGTACTTC. Amino acid sequence: CASSTGLSLHEQYF.

This clonotype was seen only a few times. The J gene is TRBJ2-3, the V gene TRBV6-5; D remains ambiguous. Germline V gene sequence: CDR1 MNHEY, CDR2 SVGAGI. Between the trimmed V and J ends, which lost 6 bases and 5 bases, there was a span of 15 bases. The CDR3 has 14 amino acids. The CDR3 is CASSPGSSVDTQYF. The CDR3 DNA reads TGTGCCAGCAGCCCAGGTTCGTCGGTAGATACGCAGTATTTT.

This clonotype has a handful of counts. This sequence joins TRBV27 and TRBJ2-1; D is perhaps TRBD1 or TRBD2 (5 bases each). Germline V gene sequence: CDR1 MNHEY, CDR2 SMNVEV (reference sequence). V was shortened by 2 bases and J by 4 bases, with 12 bases between the two germline ends. The length of the CDR3 is 15 residues. CDR3 DNA: TGTGCCAGCAGTTTAGGGGGTGCAACGTACAATGAGCAGTTCTTC. Its translation is CASSLGGATYNEQFF.

CDR3 sequence reads: CASSLENTGELFF. In nucleotides, the CDR3 is TGTGCCAGCAGCTTAGAAAACACCGGGGAGCTGTTTTTT. The J gene is TRBJ2-2, the V gene TRBV7-2; D is uncertain. The germline CDR1 and CDR2 sequences are SGHTA and FQGNSA. Between the trimmed V and J ends, which lost 1 base and 2 bases, there was a span of 2 bases. The CDR3 is 13 amino acids. The variable domain in full, completed from reference TRBV7-2 and TRBJ2-2, reads GAGVSQSPSNKVTEKGKDVELRCDPISGHTALYWYRQSLGQGLEFLIYFQGNSAPDKSGLPSDRFSAERTGGSVSTLTIQRTQQEDSAVYLCASSLENTGELFFGEGSRLTVL.

The chain links TRBV7-8 to TRBJ2-7; tentatively, D is TRBD1 or TRBD2 (5 bases each). Per the germline V gene, CDR1 is SGHVS and CDR2 is FQNEAQ. The V and J ends lost 4 bases and 4 bases respectively, with 17 bases between them. This CDR3 comprises 15 residues. The CDR3: CASSSRDGGFYEQYF. The CDR3 coding sequence is TGTGCCAGCAGCTCCCGGGACGGAGGATTTTACGAGCAGTACTTC.

The rearrangement uses TRBV20-1 and TRBJ2-2; maybe TRBD2 (6 bases). V was shortened by 2 bases and J by 4 bases, with 11 bases between the two germline ends. The germline gives CDR1 DFQATT, CDR2 SNEGSKA (reference sequence). The CDR3 has 14 amino acids. In nucleotides, the CDR3 is TGCAGTGCTAGATTAGGAGGGGCCACCGGGGAGCTGTTTTTT. Its translation: CSARLGGATGELFF.

At least ten counts were recorded for this clonotype. The chain uses TRBV20-1 and TRBJ2-1; 9 bases fit TRBD2. The CDR3 covers 15 residues. With 6 bases clipped from V and 6 bases from J, the junction kept 12 bases outside the gene matches. Germline lookup yields CDR1 DFQATT and CDR2 SNEGSKA (reference sequence). This chain's CDR3 is CSAGKGGRAGNEQFF. In nucleotides, the CDR3 is TGCAGTGCCGGCAAGGGCGGGAGGGCCGGCAATGAGCAGTTCTTC.

V gene TRBV27 combines with J gene TRBJ1-5, with 9 nucleotides matching TRBD1. Germline loops: CDR1 MNHEY, CDR2 SMNVEV (reference sequence). V lost 6 bases to trimming and J lost 0 bases; unmatched junction nucleotides: 3. There are 15 residues in the CDR3. The CDR3 DNA is TGTGCCAGCAGAAAACAGGGGGCTAGCAATCAGCCCCAGCATTTT. Its translation: CASRKQGASNQPQHF.

This clonotype was seen only a few times. This chain connects TRBV4-1 to TRBJ1-4; 8 bases match TRBD1. Germline-derived CDR1 and CDR2 are MGHRA and YSYEKL. V lost 4 bases and J lost 8; bases outside the gene matches: 9. The CDR3 is made up of 15 amino acids. CDR3 sequence (DNA): TGCGCCAGCAGCCCAGGACAGGGCATAGAAGAAAAACTGTTTTTT. This translates into CASSPGQGIEEKLFF.

This clonotype was detected only a few times. The rearrangement uses TRBV2 and TRBJ1-4; no clear D. The CDR3 length is 13 residues. The V gene's germline CDR1 is SNHLY and CDR2 FYNNEI. The V gene lost 4 bases and the J gene lost 8 bases, with 11 bases spanning the gap. CDR3 protein: CASSGRRTEKLFF. The CDR3 DNA reads TGTGCCAGCAGTGGGCGGAGAACCGAAAAACTGTTTTTT.

The chain joins TRBV5-1 to TRBJ2-3; possibly TRBD1 or TRBD2 for D (5 bases each). CDR3 length: 16 residues. Germline-derived CDR1 and CDR2 are SGHRS and YFSETQ. V lost 5 bases and J lost 4, with 20 bases in between. The CDR3 here is CASRGEGDWRSDTQYF. The CDR3 nucleotides are TGCGCCAGCAGAGGGGAAGGTGACTGGAGGTCAGATACGCAGTATTTT.

This clonotype was seen more than once but under ten times. The chain recombines TRBV28 with TRBJ1-2, with TRBD1 identical over 8 bases. V shed 8 bases and J 3 bases; nucleotides not matched to a gene: 11. Germline V gene data show CDR1 as MDHEN and CDR2 as SYDVKM. This CDR3 has 15 amino acids. In nucleotides, the CDR3 is TGTGCCAGCCACGGACAGGGCATGGGTGACTATGGCTACACCTTC. This sequence encodes CASHGQGMGDYGYTF.

This clonotype has a count of ten or more. The rearrangement uses TRBV29-1 and TRBJ2-3; 10 bases agree with TRBD2. Per the germline V gene, CDR1 is SQVTM and CDR2 is ANQGSEA. The V and J ends lost 4 bases and 5 bases, in that order; junction bases with no gene match: 15. CDR3 length: 17 residues. The chain's CDR3 is CSVGGLAGVDSKDTQYF. DNA for the CDR3: TGCAGCGTTGGTGGCCTAGCGGGAGTAGATTCGAAAGATACGCAGTATTTT.

The chain has TRBV19 and TRBJ2-1, with 10 bases fitting TRBD2. This CDR3 contains 14 residues. Per germline, CDR1 LNHDA and CDR2 SQIVND (reference sequence). After removal of 4 bases from V and 5 bases from J, the junction contained 2 bases not matched to a gene. CDR3 amino acids: CASSTSGGNNEQFF. CDR3 nucleotide sequence: TGTGCCAGTAGTACTAGCGGGGGTAACAATGAGCAGTTCTTC.

This clonotype was detected only a few times. The gene calls are TRBV7-9 and TRBJ2-5; tentatively, D is TRBD1 (6 bases). Looked up from germline, CDR1 is SEHNR and CDR2 is FQNEAQ (reference sequence). The CDR3 runs to 15 residues. Trimming took 4 bases from V and 0 from J, leaving 12 bases between them. The CDR3 DNA reads as TGTGCCAGCAGCTCCCATAGGACAGACCAAGAGACCCAGTACTTC. It yields the protein CASSSHRTDQETQYF.

This clonotype was observed a handful of times. The chain combines TRBV10-3 with TRBJ1-2; TRBD1 is a possible D gene (6 bases). CDR1 ENHRY and CDR2 SYGVKD come from the germline V gene. The CDR3 is 13 residues long. Trimming cost V 5 bases and J 2 bases, with 9 bases left between them. CDR3 nucleotide sequence: TGTGCCATCAGTAGGGACAACAACTATGGCTACACCTTC. Translation: CAISRDNNYGYTF.

The J gene is TRBJ2-3, the V gene TRBV6-4, with D possibly being TRBD1 (5 bases). Per germline, CDR1 MRHNA and CDR2 SNTAGT. The germline V and J ends were trimmed by 0 bases and 0 bases, with 10 bases remaining between them. The CDR3 has 16 amino acids. The CDR3 bases are TGTGCCAGCAGTGACTCTCCAGGGTATAGCACAGATACGCAGTATTTT. Translation gives CASSDSPGYSTDTQYF.

This clonotype has just a few counts. The gene calls are TRBV11-2 and TRBJ2-7; D may be TRBD2 (5 bases). V lost 2 bases, J lost 0 bases, and 8 bases lay in between. The CDR3 is 14 amino acids. The germline V gene encodes CDR1 SGHAT and CDR2 FQNNGV. CDR3 DNA sequence: TGTGCCAGCAGCTTATCCCGGGGCTCCTACGAGCAGTACTTC. Translation: CASSLSRGSYEQYF.

A few counts support this clonotype. The gene calls are TRBV30 and TRBJ1-1; 8 nucleotides match TRBD1. This CDR3 has 15 residues. Germline V gene data show CDR1 as GTSNPN and CDR2 as SVGIG (reference sequence). With 0 bases clipped from V and 4 bases from J, the junction kept 7 bases outside the gene matches. The CDR3 is CAWSVGRTGSTEAFF. The CDR3 bases are TGTGCCTGGAGTGTAGGCCGGACAGGGAGCACTGAAGCTTTCTTT.

In this sample, this clonotype turned up many times. The V and J genes are TRBV7-2 and TRBJ2-7; 11 positions agree with TRBD2. The CDR3 extends over 15 amino acids. CDR1 is SGHTA and CDR2 is FQGNSA in the germline V gene. The V and J ends lost 1 base and 6 bases, in that order; junction bases with no gene match: 5. In DNA form, the CDR3 reads TGTGCCAGCAGCTTAGTAACTAGCGGGGGACCCGAGCAGTACTTC. Protein sequence: CASSLVTSGGPEQYF. The variable domain in full, with the rest retrieved from reference TRBV7-2 and TRBJ2-7, is GAGVSQSPSNKVTEKGKDVELRCDPISGHTALYWYRQSLGQGLEFLIYFQGNSAPDKSGLPSDRFSAERTGGSVSTLTIQRTQQEDSAVYLCASSLVTSGGPEQYFGPGTRLTVT.

This clonotype showed up just a few times. This chain links TRBV28 with TRBJ1-2, with D hard to call. From germline, CDR1 is MDHEN and CDR2 SYDVKM. The ends were cut back, 6 bases at V and 4 bases at J, with 12 bases in the middle. The CDR3 spans 13 residues. The CDR3 bases are TGTGCCAGCAGCCCTCAGACTATCTATGGCTACACCTTC. Encoded protein: CASSPQTIYGYTF.

This clonotype was counted a few times. The J gene is TRBJ1-1, the V gene TRBV28; 9 positions match TRBD1. The CDR3 spans 15 residues. Germline V gene lookup returns CDR1 MDHEN and CDR2 SYDVKM. The ends lost 6 bases at V and 3 bases at J; junction bases unmatched: 8. CDR3 DNA: TGTGCCAGCAGCGCCCTTACAGGGGGCCACACTGAAGCTTTCTTT. Translating it yields CASSALTGGHTEAFF.

This clonotype was picked up a small number of times. This sequence joins TRBV6-6 and TRBJ2-3, with TRBD2 matching 8 bases. CDR3 size: 17 residues. J gave up 6 bases and V 0 bases, and 11 bases lay outside the gene matches. CDR1 is MNHNY, CDR2 SVGAGI, per germline (reference sequence). The CDR3 nucleotides read TGTGCCAGCAGTTACTCGAGAAGGGCGCGGGAGGTTGATACGCAGTATTTT. It encodes CASSYSRRAREVDTQYF.